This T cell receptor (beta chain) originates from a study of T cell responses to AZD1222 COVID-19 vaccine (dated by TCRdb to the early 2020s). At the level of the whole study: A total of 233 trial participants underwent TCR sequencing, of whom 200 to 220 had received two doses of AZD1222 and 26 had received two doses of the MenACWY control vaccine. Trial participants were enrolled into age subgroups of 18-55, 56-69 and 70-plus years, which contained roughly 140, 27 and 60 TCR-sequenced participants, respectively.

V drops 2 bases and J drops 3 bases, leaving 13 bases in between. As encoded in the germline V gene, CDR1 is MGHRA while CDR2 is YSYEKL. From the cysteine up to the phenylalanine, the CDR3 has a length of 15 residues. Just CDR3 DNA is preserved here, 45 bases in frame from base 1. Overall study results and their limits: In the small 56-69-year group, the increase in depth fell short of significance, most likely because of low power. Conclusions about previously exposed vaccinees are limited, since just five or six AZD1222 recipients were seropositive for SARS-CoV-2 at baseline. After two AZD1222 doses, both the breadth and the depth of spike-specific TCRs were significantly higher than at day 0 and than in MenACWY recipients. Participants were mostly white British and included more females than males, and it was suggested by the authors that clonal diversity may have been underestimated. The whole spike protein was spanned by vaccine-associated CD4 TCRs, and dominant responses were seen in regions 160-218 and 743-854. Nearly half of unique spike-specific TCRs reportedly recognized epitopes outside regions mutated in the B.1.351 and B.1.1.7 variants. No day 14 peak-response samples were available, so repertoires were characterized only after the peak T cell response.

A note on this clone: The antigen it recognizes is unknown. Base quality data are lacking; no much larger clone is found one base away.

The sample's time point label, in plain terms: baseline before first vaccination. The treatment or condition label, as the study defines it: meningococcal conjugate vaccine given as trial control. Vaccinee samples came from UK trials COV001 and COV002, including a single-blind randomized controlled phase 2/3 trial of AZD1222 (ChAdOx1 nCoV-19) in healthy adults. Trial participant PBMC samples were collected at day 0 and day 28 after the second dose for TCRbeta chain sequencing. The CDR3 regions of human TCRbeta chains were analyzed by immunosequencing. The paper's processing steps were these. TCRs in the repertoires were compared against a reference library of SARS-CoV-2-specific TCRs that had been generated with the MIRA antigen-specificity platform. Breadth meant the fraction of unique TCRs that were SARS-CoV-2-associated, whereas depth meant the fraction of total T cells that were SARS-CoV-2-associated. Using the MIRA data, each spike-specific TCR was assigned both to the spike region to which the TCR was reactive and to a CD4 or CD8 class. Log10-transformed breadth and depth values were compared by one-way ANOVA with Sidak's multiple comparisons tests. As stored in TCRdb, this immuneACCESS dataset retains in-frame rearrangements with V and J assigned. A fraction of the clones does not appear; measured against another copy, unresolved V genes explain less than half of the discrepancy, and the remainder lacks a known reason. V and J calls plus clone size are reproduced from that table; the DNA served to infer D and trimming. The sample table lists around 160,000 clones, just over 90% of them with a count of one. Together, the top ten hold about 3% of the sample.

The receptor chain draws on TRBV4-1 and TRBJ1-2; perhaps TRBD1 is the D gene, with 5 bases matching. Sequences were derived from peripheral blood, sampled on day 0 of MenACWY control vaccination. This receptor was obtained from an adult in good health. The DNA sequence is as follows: TGCGCCAGCAGCCAACTAACTGGGGGTGACTATGGCTACACCTTC. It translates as CASSQLTGGDYGYTF.